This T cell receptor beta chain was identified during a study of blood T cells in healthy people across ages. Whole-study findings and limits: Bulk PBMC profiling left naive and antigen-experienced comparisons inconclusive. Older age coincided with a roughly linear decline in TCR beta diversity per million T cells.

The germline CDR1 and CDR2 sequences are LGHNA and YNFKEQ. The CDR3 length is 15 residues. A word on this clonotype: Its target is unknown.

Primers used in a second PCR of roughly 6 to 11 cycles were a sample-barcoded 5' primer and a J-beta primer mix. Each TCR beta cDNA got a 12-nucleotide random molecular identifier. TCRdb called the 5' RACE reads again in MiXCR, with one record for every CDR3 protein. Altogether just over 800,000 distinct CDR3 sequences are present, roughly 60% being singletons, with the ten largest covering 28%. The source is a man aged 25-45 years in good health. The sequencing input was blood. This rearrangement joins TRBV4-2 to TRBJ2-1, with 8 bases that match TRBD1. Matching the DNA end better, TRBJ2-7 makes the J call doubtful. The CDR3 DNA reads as TGTGCCAGCAGCCAAACGGGACAGGTTTCGATCGAGCAGTACTTC. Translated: CASSQTGQVSIEQYF.